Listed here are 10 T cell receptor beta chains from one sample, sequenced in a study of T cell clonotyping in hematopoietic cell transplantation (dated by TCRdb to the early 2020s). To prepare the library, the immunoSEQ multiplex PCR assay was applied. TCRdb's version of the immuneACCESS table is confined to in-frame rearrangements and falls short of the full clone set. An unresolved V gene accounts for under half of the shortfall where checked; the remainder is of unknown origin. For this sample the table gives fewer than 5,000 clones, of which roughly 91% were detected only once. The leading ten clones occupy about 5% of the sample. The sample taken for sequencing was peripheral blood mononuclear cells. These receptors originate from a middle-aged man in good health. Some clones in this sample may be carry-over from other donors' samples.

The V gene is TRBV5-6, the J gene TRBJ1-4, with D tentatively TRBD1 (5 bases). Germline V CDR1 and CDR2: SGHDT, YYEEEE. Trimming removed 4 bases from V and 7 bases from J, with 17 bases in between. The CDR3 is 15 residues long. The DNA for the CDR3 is TGTGCCAGCAGCCTGGGACTCAGAGGCGGTGAAAAACTGTTTTTT. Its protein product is CASSLGLRGGEKLFF.

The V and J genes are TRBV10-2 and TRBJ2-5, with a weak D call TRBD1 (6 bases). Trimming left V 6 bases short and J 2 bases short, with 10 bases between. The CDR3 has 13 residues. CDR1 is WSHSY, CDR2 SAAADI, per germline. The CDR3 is CASRAGTQETQYF. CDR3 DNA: TGCGCCAGCAGGGCCGGGACACAAGAGACCCAGTACTTC.

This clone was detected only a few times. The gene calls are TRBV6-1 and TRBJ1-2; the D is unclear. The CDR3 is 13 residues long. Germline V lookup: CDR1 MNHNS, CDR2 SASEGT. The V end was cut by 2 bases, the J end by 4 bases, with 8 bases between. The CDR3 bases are TGTGCCAGCAGTGAATCCGCTGGCTATGGCTACACCTTC. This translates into CASSESAGYGYTF.

CDR3 sequence: CASSLAWGTGELFF. The CDR3 DNA reads TGCGCCAGCAGCTTGGCCTGGGGCACCGGGGAGCTGTTTTTT. V is TRBV5-1 and J is TRBJ2-2; D is uncertain. The CDR3 extends over 14 amino acids. V was pared by 0 bases and J by 4 bases, with 7 bases between. CDR1 and CDR2 from the germline V gene are SGHRS and YFSETQ.

CDR3 in amino acids: CASSDSDNTEAFF. DNA for the CDR3: TGTGCCAGCAGTGACTCGGATAACACTGAAGCTTTCTTT. This chain joins TRBV6-4 and TRBJ1-1; no clear D. Deletions cut 0 bases from V and 2 bases from J, with 4 bases between. The CDR3 loop spans 13 amino acids. Germline V gene sequence: CDR1 MRHNA, CDR2 SNTAGT.

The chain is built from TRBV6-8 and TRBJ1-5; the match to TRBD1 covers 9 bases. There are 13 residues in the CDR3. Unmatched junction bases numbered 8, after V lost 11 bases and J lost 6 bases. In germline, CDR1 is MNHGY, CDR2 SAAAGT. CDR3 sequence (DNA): TGTGCCGGCGGACAGGGGAGCGGTCAGCCCCAGCATTTT. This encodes CAGGQGSGQPQHF.

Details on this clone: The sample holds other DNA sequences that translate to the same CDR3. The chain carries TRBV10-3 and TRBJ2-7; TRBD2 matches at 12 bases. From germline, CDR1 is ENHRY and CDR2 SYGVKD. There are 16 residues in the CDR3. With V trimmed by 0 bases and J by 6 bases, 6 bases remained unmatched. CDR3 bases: TGTGCCATCAGTGAGTCCGGACTAGCGGGAATTGTCGAGCAGTACTTC. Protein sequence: CAISESGLAGIVEQYF.

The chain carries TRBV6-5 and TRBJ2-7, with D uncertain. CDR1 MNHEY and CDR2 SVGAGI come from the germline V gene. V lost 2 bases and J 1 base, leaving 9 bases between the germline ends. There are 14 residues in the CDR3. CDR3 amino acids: CASSYRTTSYEQYF. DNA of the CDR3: TGTGCCAGCAGTTACAGGACCACATCCTACGAGCAGTACTTC.

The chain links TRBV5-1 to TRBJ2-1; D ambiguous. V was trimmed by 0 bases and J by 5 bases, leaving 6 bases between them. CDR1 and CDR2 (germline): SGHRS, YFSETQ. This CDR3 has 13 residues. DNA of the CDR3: TGCGCCAGCAGCTTGGATCCGAACAATGAGCAGTTCTTC. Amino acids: CASSLDPNNEQFF.

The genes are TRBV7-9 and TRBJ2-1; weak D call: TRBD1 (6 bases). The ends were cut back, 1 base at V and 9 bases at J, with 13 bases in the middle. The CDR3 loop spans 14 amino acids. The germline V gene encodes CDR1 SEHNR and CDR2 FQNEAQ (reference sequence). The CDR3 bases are TGTGCCAGCAGCTTAGTGGCAGGGGCTGGTGAGCAGTTCTTC. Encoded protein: CASSLVAGAGEQFF.